A single sample gave rise to the 5 T cell receptor beta chains below, sequenced in a study of blood T cell repertoires in COVID-19. Profiled with immunoSEQ multiplex PCR; TCRdb holds only in-frame clones, not every one. The sample contains roughly 290,000 clones, around nine tenths of which appear only once. Sequencing was done on a sample of peripheral blood. Receptors originate from a woman in her twenties or thirties with COVID-19, enrolled during active disease.

The chain combines TRBV5-1 with TRBJ1-1; possible D gene TRBD1, 6 bases. Germline CDR1 is SGHRS and CDR2 is YFSETQ. The CDR3 consists of 16 residues. V dropped 0 bases and J dropped 0 bases, with 12 bases sitting between them. CDR3 sequence: CASSLAGGALNTEAFF. The DNA of the CDR3 is TGCGCCAGCAGCTTGGCGGGGGGCGCATTGAACACTGAAGCTTTCTTT.

The chain combines TRBV30 with TRBJ1-3, with D unclear. V was shortened by 2 bases and J by 4 bases, with 9 bases between the two germline ends. Germline values: CDR1 GTSNPN, CDR2 SVGIG (reference sequence). This CDR3 spans 13 amino acids. This chain's CDR3 is CAWSYTGGNTIYF. CDR3 DNA sequence: TGTGCCTGGAGTTACACGGGGGGAAACACCATATATTTT.

The chain carries TRBV6-5 and TRBJ2-7, with a tentative D call TRBD2 (6 bases). The V end lost 0 bases, the J end lost 6 bases, and 15 bases lay between the germline ends. The CDR3 extends over 15 amino acids. Germline CDR1 is MNHEY and CDR2 is SVGAGI. The CDR3 sequence: CASSYSGGEEGEQYF. In DNA form, the CDR3 reads TGTGCCAGCAGTTACTCGGGAGGAGAAGAGGGCGAGCAGTACTTC.

The J gene is TRBJ2-1, the V gene TRBV19, with 12 bases lining up with TRBD2. V was pared by 7 bases and J by 7 bases, with 11 bases of the junction left unmatched. Germline V gives CDR1 LNHDA, CDR2 SQIVND (reference sequence). This CDR3 is 16 amino acids long. The CDR3 nucleotides read TGTGCCAGTAATGATTATCTAGCGGGAGGGGTAAATGAGCAGTTCTTC. Translating gives CASNDYLAGGVNEQFF.

The chain employs TRBV24-1 and TRBJ2-7; TRBD1 might be the D (5 bases). The V and J ends lost 4 bases and 1 base respectively, with 7 bases between them. The CDR3 runs to 13 residues. Germline loops: CDR1 KGHDR, CDR2 SFDVKD. DNA for the CDR3: TGTGCCACCAGTGACAGGGTTTCCTACGAGCAGTACTTC. It specifies CATSDRVSYEQYF.